This paragraph reports one T cell receptor beta chain. What it binds is not known. The sample belongs to a study of OX40 agonist ivuxolimab in advanced cancers. Whole-study findings and limits: Low levels of normalized T-cell clonal expansion also appeared in some nonresponders. Both CD4+ and CD8+ T cell populations in blood had undergone clonal expansion by week 6 at 0.1 to 3.0 mg/kg. Compared with CD4+, CD8+ T cells on average had more expanded clones.

Repertoires were generated with immunoSEQ multiplex PCR, while TCRdb's copy carries only in-frame clones and drops some. Seen here are roughly 61,000 clones, about 90% observed once, and the top ten hold under 3.5%. Germline values: CDR1 SGHRS, CDR2 YFSETQ. Deletions cut 3 bases from V and 4 bases from J, with 17 bases between. The CDR3 has 15 amino acids. The sequences come from CD4+ or CD8+ T cells sorted from blood, collected in a trial of the OX40 agonist ivuxolimab. This sequence was found in an adult with an advanced solid tumor such as melanoma, head and neck, liver or kidney cancer. J is TRBJ2-7 and V is TRBV5-1; D could derive from TRBD1 or TRBD2 (5 bases each). CDR3 in amino acids: CASSSLEDIMYEQYF. In DNA form, the CDR3 reads TGCGCCAGCAGCTCATTGGAGGACATTATGTACGAGCAGTACTTC.